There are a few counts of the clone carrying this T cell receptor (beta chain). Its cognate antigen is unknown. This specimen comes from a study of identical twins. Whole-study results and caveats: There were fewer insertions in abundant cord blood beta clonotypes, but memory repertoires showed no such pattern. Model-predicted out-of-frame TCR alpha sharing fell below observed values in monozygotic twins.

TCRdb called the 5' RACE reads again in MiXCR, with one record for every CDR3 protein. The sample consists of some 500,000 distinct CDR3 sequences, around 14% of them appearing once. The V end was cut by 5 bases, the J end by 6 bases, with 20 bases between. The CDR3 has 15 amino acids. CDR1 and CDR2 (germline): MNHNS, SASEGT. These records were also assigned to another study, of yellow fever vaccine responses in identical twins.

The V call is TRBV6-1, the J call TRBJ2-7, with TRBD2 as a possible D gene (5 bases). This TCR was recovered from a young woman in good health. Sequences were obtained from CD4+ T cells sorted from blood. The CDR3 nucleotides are TGTGCCAGCAGTCTCGGTGGAGCTCTCGCGGGCGAGCAGTACTTC. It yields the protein CASSLGGALAGEQYF.